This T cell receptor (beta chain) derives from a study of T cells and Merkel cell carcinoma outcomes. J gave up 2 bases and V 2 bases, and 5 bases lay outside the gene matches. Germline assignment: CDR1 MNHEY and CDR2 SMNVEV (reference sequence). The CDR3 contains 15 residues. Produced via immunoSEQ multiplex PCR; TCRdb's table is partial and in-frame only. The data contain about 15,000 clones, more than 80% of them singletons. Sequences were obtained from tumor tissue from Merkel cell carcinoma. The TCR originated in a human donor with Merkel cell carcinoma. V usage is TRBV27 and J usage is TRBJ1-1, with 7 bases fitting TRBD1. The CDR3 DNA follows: TGTGCCAGCAGTTTAGGAGGGGGCGTCAACACTGAAGCTTTCTTT. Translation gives CASSLGGGVNTEAFF.